This entry concerns a single T cell receptor (beta chain). The sample is drawn from a study of blood T cell repertoires in COVID-19. Deletions cut 5 bases from V and 1 base from J, with 16 bases between. The V gene's germline CDR1 is SEHNR and CDR2 FQNEAQ (reference sequence). The CDR3 spans 16 residues. Method: immunoSEQ multiplex PCR; TCRdb's copy keeps in-frame clones and lacks some. Of about 62,000 clones in the sample, around 83% were seen once. The sample comprised peripheral blood. The receptor was isolated from a human donor in a cohort sampled during active COVID-19. The V and J genes are TRBV7-9 and TRBJ2-3, with D possibly being TRBD1 (5 bases). For the CDR3, the DNA is TGTGCCAGCAGCCCCCGGCTGGGGCCGGGCACAGATACGCAGTATTTT. Translated, it gives CASSPRLGPGTDTQYF.